Each of the 32 T cell receptor beta chains below was sequenced from the same sample in a study of siplizumab effects on memory and regulatory T cells. The assay was immunoSEQ multiplex PCR, and TCRdb's table has in-frame clones only and misses some. The sample contains some 120,000 clones, roughly 94% of which appear only once. The sequencing input was non-Treg CD4+ T cells sorted from blood. The receptor source for this set is a human donor in good health.

The rearrangement joins TRBV2 to TRBJ2-3, with D uncertain. The CDR3 has 13 residues. The V and J ends lost 2 bases and 4 bases respectively, with 7 bases between them. Germline lookup yields CDR1 SNHLY and CDR2 FYNNEI. The CDR3 region has the DNA TGTGCCAGCAGTGAAACCAGTCCAGATACGCAGTATTTT. As protein: CASSETSPDTQYF.

The chain combines TRBV5-1 with TRBJ2-7, with D unresolved. The CDR3 sequence is 15 residues long. V lost 0 bases to trimming and J lost 0 bases, with 10 bases between them. The germline CDR1 and CDR2 sequences are SGHRS and YFSETQ. Here the CDR3 reads CASSLDPGSSYEQYF. DNA for the CDR3: TGCGCCAGCAGCTTGGATCCCGGCAGCTCCTACGAGCAGTACTTC.

The chain uses TRBV7-9 and TRBJ2-1, with D hard to call. V lost 5 bases and J lost 1, with 15 bases in between. CDR1 is SEHNR, CDR2 FQNEAQ, per germline (reference sequence). The CDR3 totals 16 residues. The CDR3: CASSRCVGKSYNEQFF. The CDR3 nucleotides read TGTGCCAGCAGCCGTTGTGTTGGGAAGTCCTACAATGAGCAGTTCTTC.

This chain connects TRBV9 to TRBJ1-2; D is uncertain. Germline V gene sequence: CDR1 SGDLS, CDR2 YYNGEE. V was pared by 0 bases and J by 4 bases, with 10 bases between. This CDR3 is 14 amino acids long. The CDR3: CASSVDGVRYGYTF. The CDR3 DNA sequence: TGTGCCAGCAGCGTAGACGGGGTCCGCTATGGCTACACCTTC. Filled out from reference TRBV9 and TRBJ1-2, the complete variable domain reads DSGVTQTPKHLITATGQRVTLRCSPRSGDLSVYWYQQSLDQGLQFLIQYYNGEERAKGNILERFSAQQFPDLHSELNLSSLELGDSALYFCASSVDGVRYGYTFGSGTRLTVV.

The V and J genes are TRBV18 and TRBJ1-2, with 8 bases identical to TRBD1. CDR3 length: 17 residues. Germline lookup yields CDR1 KGHSH and CDR2 LQKENI. After removal of 0 bases from V and 6 bases from J, the junction contained 12 bases not matched to a gene. The CDR3 spells CASSPPYSRTGTNGYTF. The CDR3 region has the DNA TGTGCCAGCTCACCACCGTACAGTAGGACAGGGACAAATGGCTACACCTTC.

The V call is TRBV11-2, the J call TRBJ2-1, with 8 positions matching TRBD2. Per the germline V gene, CDR1 is SGHAT and CDR2 is FQNNGV. This CDR3 has 19 amino acids. The J segment lost 1 base and the V segment lost 2 bases, leaving 13 bases of the junction unmatched. The CDR3 is CASSLRTQTLAASYNEQFF. The CDR3 bases are TGTGCCAGCAGCTTACGAACACAGACACTAGCGGCGTCCTACAATGAGCAGTTCTTC.

The rearrangement uses TRBV7-2 and TRBJ2-1; TRBD1 agrees at 9 bases. V was pared by 1 base and J by 6 bases, with 1 base of the junction left unmatched. CDR1 is SGHTA, CDR2 FQGNSA, per germline. CDR3 length: 14 amino acids. This CDR3 is CASSLETGGNEQFF. The CDR3 nucleotides are TGTGCCAGCAGCTTAGAGACAGGGGGCAATGAGCAGTTCTTC. Filled out from reference TRBV7-2 and TRBJ2-1, the complete variable domain reads GAGVSQSPSNKVTEKGKDVELRCDPISGHTALYWYRQSLGQGLEFLIYFQGNSAPDKSGLPSDRFSAERTGGSVSTLTIQRTQQEDSAVYLCASSLETGGNEQFFGPGTRLTVL.

This rearrangement joins TRBV5-1 to TRBJ2-5; D may match TRBD1 or TRBD2 (5 bases each). The V gene lost 5 bases and the J gene lost 3 bases, with 14 bases spanning the gap. This CDR3 has 14 amino acids. Per the germline V gene, CDR1 is SGHRS and CDR2 is YFSETQ. CDR3 sequence: CASSYPGTEETQYF. The CDR3 region has the DNA TGCGCCAGCAGTTACCCCGGGACGGAAGAGACCCAGTACTTC. Full variable domain (missing parts from reference TRBV5-1 and TRBJ2-5): KAGVTQTPRYLIKTRGQQVTLSCSPISGHRSVSWYQQTPGQGLQFLFEYFSETQRNKGNFPGRFSGRQFSNSRSEMNVSTLELGDSALYLCASSYPGTEETQYFGPGTRLLVL.

The chain recombines TRBV6-6 with TRBJ2-1; D remains unclear. This CDR3 contains 16 residues. V was cut by 2 bases and J by 4 bases, with 15 bases left in between. Germline CDR1 MNHNY, CDR2 SVGAGI (reference sequence). The CDR3 DNA reads as TGTGCCAGCAGTTACCTCCCCCTCAGACGATACAATGAGCAGTTCTTC. This encodes CASSYLPLRRYNEQFF.

This clone has only one observation. V usage is TRBV7-6 and J usage is TRBJ2-7; D not certain. Trimming left V 5 bases short and J 3 bases short, with 17 bases between. Germline assignment: CDR1 SGHVS and CDR2 FNYEAQ. CDR3 length: 15 amino acids. The DNA of the CDR3 is TGTGCCAGCAGCCCTAGAGGACGGCTTCTCTACGAGCAGTACTTC. The encoded protein is CASSPRGRLLYEQYF.

The chain has TRBV18 and TRBJ1-1; D remains ambiguous. V lost 1 base and J 7 bases, leaving 10 bases between the germline ends. The V gene's germline CDR1 is KGHSH and CDR2 LQKENI. The CDR3 has 13 residues. CDR3 DNA: TGTGCCAGCTCACCACAGGGTTCCAGTGAAGCTTTCTTT. It is translated as CASSPQGSSEAFF.

This chain links TRBV6-6 with TRBJ2-7; 9 bases are a match to TRBD1. Germline values: CDR1 MNHNY, CDR2 SVGAGI (reference sequence). The CDR3 is made up of 16 amino acids. V shed 6 bases, J shed 2 bases, and the junction held 11 bases outside the gene matches. For the CDR3, the DNA is TGTGCCAGCAGCCCCCCGGGACAGGGAGTCACCTACGAGCAGTACTTC. Its protein is CASSPPGQGVTYEQYF.

The chain combines TRBV18 with TRBJ1-5; D is uncertain. This CDR3 has 11 residues. Germline lookup yields CDR1 KGHSH and CDR2 LQKENI. The V end lost 2 bases, the J end lost 9 bases, and 5 bases lay between the germline ends. CDR3 nucleotides: TGTGCCAGCTCACCAGGCGGGCCCCAGCATTTT. It encodes CASSPGGPQHF.

This chain uses TRBV5-1 with TRBJ2-1; tentatively, D is TRBD2 (5 bases). Trimming left V 4 bases short and J 0 bases short, with 8 bases between. The CDR3 spans 14 residues. Germline CDR1 SGHRS, CDR2 YFSETQ. In DNA, the CDR3 is TGCGCCAGCAGCGAGGGCGACTCCTACAATGAGCAGTTCTTC. This codes for CASSEGDSYNEQFF.

This chain links TRBV6-5 with TRBJ2-3; D not resolved. The V gene lost 6 bases and the J gene lost 6 bases, with 7 bases spanning the gap. Germline V lookup: CDR1 MNHEY, CDR2 SVGAGI. The CDR3 contains 11 residues. CDR3 DNA sequence: TGTGCCAGCAGAATATATGATACGCAGTATTTT. Translation gives CASRIYDTQYF.

This clone was detected only once. The chain uses TRBV7-9 and TRBJ2-5; 10 bases are shared with TRBD1. Trimming took 5 bases from V and 4 from J; bases not matched to a gene: 4. Germline V lookup: CDR1 SEHNR, CDR2 FQNEAQ (reference sequence). The CDR3 has 14 amino acids. The CDR3 protein is CASSRDRGLETQYF. The CDR3 coding sequence is TGTGCCAGCAGCCGTGACAGGGGGCTAGAGACCCAGTACTTC.

The chain links TRBV9 to TRBJ1-6; D unclear. The germline V and J ends were trimmed by 3 bases and 0 bases, with 4 bases remaining between them. The CDR3 extends over 14 amino acids. The V gene's germline CDR1 is SGDLS and CDR2 YYNGEE. The CDR3, as DNA: TGTGCCAGCAGCGAGAGCTCCTATAATTCACCCCTCCACTTT. This codes for CASSESSYNSPLHF.

The chain joins TRBV6-4 to TRBJ2-7; 9 bases are shared with TRBD1. Germline lookup yields CDR1 MRHNA and CDR2 SNTAGT. With V trimmed by 8 bases and J by 5 bases, 10 bases remained unmatched. The CDR3 sequence is 14 residues long. CDR3 region: CASGYGDRANEQYF. For the CDR3, the DNA is TGTGCCAGCGGTTACGGGGACAGGGCTAACGAGCAGTACTTC.

This clone has just one count. V is TRBV2 and J is TRBJ1-2, with a possible D match to TRBD1 (6 bases). CDR1 is SNHLY and CDR2 is FYNNEI in the germline V gene. Trimming removed 4 bases at V and 4 bases at J, with 10 bases between. The CDR3 sequence is 13 residues long. The CDR3 region is CASSAQGSYGYTF. The CDR3 DNA reads as TGTGCCAGCAGTGCTCAGGGGAGCTATGGCTACACCTTC.

J is TRBJ1-3 and V is TRBV11-1, with D hard to call. Germline V lookup: CDR1 SGHAT, CDR2 FQDESV (reference sequence). Trimming left V 1 base short and J 7 bases short, with 11 bases between. The CDR3 is 14 amino acids. Here the CDR3 reads CASSLEDWTNTIYF. The CDR3 bases are TGTGCCAGCAGCTTAGAGGATTGGACCAACACCATATATTTT. The variable domain in full, with the rest retrieved from reference TRBV11-1 and TRBJ1-3, is EAEVAQSPRYKITEKSQAVAFWCDPISGHATLYWYRQILGQGPELLVQFQDESVVDDSQLPKDRFSAERLKGVDSTLKIQPAELGDSAMYLCASSLEDWTNTIYFGEGSWLTVV.

The count of this clone is one. The chain recombines TRBV5-1 with TRBJ2-2, with TRBD1 as a possible D gene (5 bases). This CDR3 has 17 amino acids. Germline V gene sequence: CDR1 SGHRS, CDR2 YFSETQ. V lost 2 bases to trimming and J lost 5 bases, with 19 bases between them. The CDR3 protein is CASSLSYDSDGTGELFF. The CDR3 DNA reads as TGCGCCAGCAGCTTATCATACGACAGCGATGGGACCGGGGAGCTGTTTTTT.

This sequence joins TRBV7-8 and TRBJ2-1; TRBD2 matches at 11 bases. This CDR3 has 17 amino acids. V lost 1 base to trimming and J lost 4 bases; unmatched junction nucleotides: 6. Looked up from germline, CDR1 is SGHVS and CDR2 is FQNEAQ. The CDR3 DNA reads TGTGCCAGCAGCTTAGGAAGCGGGACTAGCGGTTACAATGAGCAGTTCTTC. This sequence encodes CASSLGSGTSGYNEQFF.

V gene TRBV5-1 combines with J gene TRBJ2-3; D is perhaps TRBD2 (5 bases). The CDR3 spans 14 residues. Germline V lookup: CDR1 SGHRS, CDR2 YFSETQ. V was cut by 6 bases and J by 1 base, with 12 bases left in between. The CDR3 DNA sequence: TGCGCCAGCACATCCCGGGGAGGCACAGATACGCAGTATTTT. Protein: CASTSRGGTDTQYF.

The V gene is TRBV2, the J gene TRBJ1-1; 7 nucleotides line up with TRBD1. J lost 4 bases, V lost 6 bases, and 5 bases had no gene match. Germline V gene data show CDR1 as SNHLY and CDR2 as FYNNEI. The CDR3 contains 13 residues. In DNA, the CDR3 is TGTGCCAGCAGAAGGGGGCTTGCCACTGAAGCTTTCTTT. Protein product: CASRRGLATEAFF.

This clone came up once. This chain joins TRBV12-5 and TRBJ2-5, with 13 bases lining up with TRBD2. Germline lookup yields CDR1 LGHNT and CDR2 FRNRAP. With 1 base clipped from V and 3 bases from J, the junction kept 5 bases outside the gene matches. The CDR3 loop spans 17 amino acids. The CDR3, as DNA: TGTGCTAGTGGTTTGGGGACTAGCGGGGGCGGAGAAGAGACCCAGTACTTC. Its translation: CASGLGTSGGGEETQYF.

The chain links TRBV27 to TRBJ2-5; a weak D match, TRBD2 (5 bases). The CDR3 runs to 13 residues. Germline V gene data show CDR1 as MNHEY and CDR2 as SMNVEV (reference sequence). Trimming cost V 3 bases and J 4 bases, with 9 bases left between them. Here the CDR3 reads CASSFREGETQYF. CDR3 nucleotide sequence: TGTGCCAGCAGTTTTAGAGAGGGAGAGACCCAGTACTTC.

The chain uses TRBV6-5 and TRBJ1-4; a weak D match, TRBD1 (6 bases). The CDR3 covers 14 residues. CDR1 is MNHEY, CDR2 SVGAGI, per germline. V was shortened by 6 bases and J by 5 bases, with 13 bases between the two germline ends. The CDR3 protein is CASSRTEYNEKLFF. The CDR3 DNA is TGTGCCAGCAGCCGGACAGAGTACAATGAAAAACTGTTTTTT.

The table lists this clone with a count of one. Mismatch with germline at one junction end may stem from a read error. This chain connects TRBV7-7 to TRBJ2-7, with D possibly matching TRBD1 (5 bases). Germline-derived CDR1 and CDR2 are SSHAT and FNYEAQ (reference sequence). This CDR3 has 13 amino acids. DNA for the CDR3: TGTGCTAGCAGCTTAGGACGCCAGGGCGAGCAGTACTTC. It yields the protein CASSLGRQGEQYF.

CDR3 sequence: CASSPRQASYEQYF. The CDR3 DNA reads as TGTGCCAGTAGTCCTCGACAGGCCTCCTACGAGCAGTACTTC. The chain joins TRBV19 to TRBJ2-7; tentative D call: TRBD1 (6 bases). The CDR3 contains 14 residues. Germline values: CDR1 LNHDA, CDR2 SQIVND (reference sequence). Trimming took 5 bases from V and 0 from J, leaving 11 bases between them. The whole variable domain, remainder taken from reference TRBV19 and TRBJ2-7, is DGGITQSPKYLFRKEGQNVTLSCEQNLNHDAMYWYRQDPGQGLRLIYYSQIVNDFQKGDIAEGYSVSREKKESFPLTVTSAQKNPTAFYLCASSPRQASYEQYFGPGTRLTVT.

This clone was seen once. This rearrangement joins TRBV15 to TRBJ1-2; D call uncertain. The V end lost 5 bases, the J end lost 11 bases, and 21 bases lay between the germline ends. The germline CDR1 and CDR2 sequences are LNHNV and YYDKDF (reference sequence). The CDR3 has 14 residues. DNA of the CDR3: TGTGCCACCAGCCCCCGGACCACTCAGAAGGTGTACACCTTC. Residues: CATSPRTTQKVYTF.

The rearrangement joins TRBV6-5 to TRBJ1-2; possibly TRBD1 for D (5 bases). The CDR3 spans 14 residues. Trimming stripped 6 bases from V and 8 bases from J, with 19 bases between. Looked up from germline, CDR1 is MNHEY and CDR2 is SVGAGI. The CDR3 spells CASSLHLGEGGYTF. Written as DNA, the CDR3 is TGTGCCAGCAGCCTCCATTTGGGGGAGGGAGGCTACACCTTC.

The chain links TRBV14 to TRBJ2-1; 8 bases agree with TRBD2. The CDR3 length is 16 residues. CDR1 is SGHDN, CDR2 FVKESK, per germline. Germline trimming cut 1 base from V and 7 bases from J; bases unmatched to any gene: 9. The CDR3: CASSQVAAGDLNEQFF. Here the CDR3 DNA reads TGTGCCAGCAGCCAAGTCGCAGCGGGGGATCTTAATGAGCAGTTCTTC.